The 18 T cell receptor beta chains listed next were all sequenced from one sample in a study of human T cells and chemical hapten exposure. In TCRdb, the RACE reads were re-called with MiXCR into one record per CDR3 protein. The repertoire holds about 120,000 distinct CDR3 sequences, with roughly an eighth as singletons. As for time point: patch test 1, 2 weeks after DPC sensitization. The treatment was: therapeutic diphenylcyclopropenone sensitization with weekly scalp DPC. Sequences were derived from whole blood, sampled in connection with sensitization to the hapten diphenylcyclopropenone (DPC). The source of these receptors is a man between 18 and 29 years old with alopecia areata. Some clones in this sample may be carry-over from other donors' samples.

This clonotype was observed a few times. The chain recombines TRBV3-1 with TRBJ2-7; the match to TRBD1 covers 7 bases. The CDR3 is 17 amino acids. V trimming: 0 bases; J trimming: 5 bases; junction bases outside the gene matches: 13. CDR1 LGHDT and CDR2 YNNKEL come from the germline V gene (reference sequence). The CDR3 sequence: CASSQDKQCDRVNEQYF. CDR3 nucleotide sequence: TGTGCCAGCAGCCAAGATAAGCAGTGTGACAGGGTGAACGAGCAGTACTTC.

This clonotype turned up a few times. The rearrangement uses TRBV2 and TRBJ2-3, with 7 nucleotides matching TRBD2. Per germline, CDR1 SNHLY and CDR2 FYNNEI. CDR3 size: 15 residues. The J segment lost 5 bases and the V segment lost 7 bases, leaving 12 bases of the junction unmatched. The CDR3 region has the DNA TGTGCCAGCACCCAAGAGACTAGCCGGAGAGATACGCAGTATTTT. It specifies CASTQETSRRDTQYF.

The genes are TRBV28 and TRBJ2-2, with 8 bases identical to TRBD1. Germline V gene lookup returns CDR1 MDHEN and CDR2 SYDVKM. This CDR3 has 15 amino acids. V was clipped by 6 bases and J by 5 bases; unmatched bases: 8. The CDR3 is CASRSGGRETGELFF. The CDR3 nucleotides are TGTGCCAGCAGATCAGGGGGCCGGGAGACCGGGGAGCTGTTTTTT.

V and J are TRBV11-2 and TRBJ2-3; D gene uncertain. The CDR3 consists of 15 residues. Germline CDR1 and CDR2: SGHAT and FQNNGV. With 5 bases removed from V and 4 bases from J, the gap between germline ends came to 16 bases. This CDR3 is CASSPTSPSADTQYF. The CDR3 DNA reads as TGTGCCAGCAGCCCCACCTCTCCATCGGCAGATACGCAGTATTTT.

The rearrangement links TRBV5-4 to TRBJ2-7, with D uncertain. The CDR3 is made up of 13 amino acids. V was shortened by 3 bases and J by 3 bases, with 10 bases between the two germline ends. Germline V lookup: CDR1 SGHNT, CDR2 YYREEE (reference sequence). The CDR3 spells CASSSRTDYEQYV. CDR3 nucleotide sequence: TGTGCCAGCAGCTCCAGAACTGACTACGAGCAGTACGTC.

The V call is TRBV18, the J call TRBJ2-2; the D is unclear. Germline V CDR1 and CDR2: KGHSH, LQKENI. This CDR3 contains 13 residues. V dropped 0 bases and J dropped 7 bases, with 6 bases sitting between them. CDR3: CASSPPVGGELFF. For the CDR3, the DNA is TGTGCCAGCTCACCACCCGTTGGCGGGGAGCTGTTTTTT. Full variable domain (missing parts from reference TRBV18 and TRBJ2-2): NAGVMQNPRHLVRRRGQEARLRCSPMKGHSHVYWYRQLPEEGLKFMVYLQKENIIDESGMPKERFSAEFPKEGPSILRIQQVVRGDSAAYFCASSPPVGGELFFGEGSRLTVL.

This clonotype was observed a handful of times. V is TRBV28 and J is TRBJ1-6; no firm D call. Deletions cut 7 bases from V and 7 bases from J, with 8 bases between. This CDR3 is 12 amino acids long. Germline CDR1 reads MDHEN; CDR2 reads SYDVKM. The CDR3 sequence is CASNTANSPLHF. In nucleotides, the CDR3 is TGTGCCAGCAATACAGCCAATTCACCCCTCCACTTT.

The chain employs TRBV28 and TRBJ2-5; D unclear. The CDR3 consists of 16 residues. V lost 10 bases to trimming and J lost 3 bases, with 24 bases between them. Germline V gene sequence: CDR1 MDHEN, CDR2 SYDVKM. CDR3 in amino acids: CATAGTVLGKEETQYF. CDR3 bases: TGTGCCACCGCCGGCACCGTCCTGGGAAAGGAAGAGACCCAGTACTTC.

The table lists this clonotype with a few counts. The rearrangement joins TRBV7-6 to TRBJ1-1; maybe TRBD1 (6 bases). The CDR3 sequence is 15 residues long. Trimming left V 4 bases short and J 4 bases short, with 16 bases between. Germline CDR1 SGHVS, CDR2 FNYEAQ. The CDR3 protein is CASSYWGPPATEAFF. The CDR3 DNA sequence: TGTGCCAGCAGCTATTGGGGGCCGCCCGCCACTGAAGCTTTCTTT. Filled out from reference TRBV7-6 and TRBJ1-1, the complete variable domain reads GAGVSQSPRYKVTKRGQDVALRCDPISGHVSLYWYRQALGQGPEFLTYFNYEAQQDKSGLPNDRFSAERPEGSISTLTIQRTEQRDSAMYRCASSYWGPPATEAFFGQGTRLTVV.

This clonotype was detected only a few times. The gene calls are TRBV5-1 and TRBJ1-1; tentatively, D is TRBD1 (5 bases). Germline V gene lookup returns CDR1 SGHRS and CDR2 YFSETQ. The CDR3 runs to 12 residues. V was pared by 2 bases and J by 7 bases, with 9 bases between. The CDR3 region is CASSFQGDEAFF. CDR3 DNA sequence: TGCGCCAGCAGCTTTCAAGGGGATGAAGCTTTCTTT.

The V and J genes are TRBV29-1 and TRBJ2-5; no reliable D call. Trimming removed 7 bases from V and 4 bases from J, with 7 bases in between. This CDR3 has 10 residues. CDR1 is SQVTM and CDR2 is ANQGSEA in the germline V gene. The CDR3 sequence: CSGRRETQYF. In nucleotides, the CDR3 is TGCAGCGGGCGGCGAGAGACCCAGTACTTC.

The V and J genes are TRBV20-1 and TRBJ1-1, with D hard to call. V was clipped by 3 bases and J by 12 bases, with 5 bases between them. This CDR3 comprises 8 residues. Germline V lookup: CDR1 DFQATT, CDR2 SNEGSKA (reference sequence). The CDR3 reads CSASETFF. The CDR3 region has the DNA TGCAGTGCTAGCGAGACTTTCTTT.

V usage is TRBV2 and J usage is TRBJ2-2; D is possibly TRBD2 (5 bases). The germline V gene has CDR1 SNHLY and CDR2 FYNNEI. The germline V and J ends were trimmed by 0 bases and 0 bases, with 8 bases remaining between them. CDR3 size: 16 residues. Here the CDR3 DNA reads TGTGCCAGCAGTGAAGCGCTAGCCCCGAACACCGGGGAGCTGTTTTTT. This sequence encodes CASSEALAPNTGELFF. The whole variable domain, remainder taken from reference TRBV2 and TRBJ2-2, is EPEVTQTPSHQVTQMGQEVILRCVPISNHLYFYWYRQILGQKVEFLVSFYNNEISEKSEIFDDQFSVERPDGSNFTLKIRSTKLEDSAMYFCASSEALAPNTGELFFGEGSRLTVL.

The chain joins TRBV7-9 to TRBJ1-6; no definite D call. The CDR3 is made up of 15 amino acids. Germline V gives CDR1 SEHNR, CDR2 FQNEAQ (reference sequence). V lost 0 bases and J 6 bases, leaving 9 bases between the germline ends. The CDR3 DNA is TGTGCCAGCAGCTTAGCGGCAGCGGCTAATTCACCCCTCCACTTT. Its translation: CASSLAAAANSPLHF.

This chain uses TRBV12-3 or TRBV12-4 with TRBJ1-1; TRBD1 matches at 9 bases. J gave up 1 base and V 6 bases, and 3 bases lay outside the gene matches. The CDR3 sequence is 14 residues long. The CDR3 sequence is CASRWTGENTEAFF. CDR3 DNA: TGTGCCAGCAGATGGACAGGGGAGAACACTGAAGCTTTCTTT.

This clonotype occurred a few times. The chain has TRBV28 and TRBJ1-6; maybe TRBD1 (5 bases). Trimming removed 3 bases from V and 5 bases from J, with 8 bases in between. Germline V gene data show CDR1 as MDHEN and CDR2 as SYDVKM. The CDR3 is 14 amino acids. The CDR3 DNA follows: TGTGCCAGCAGTTTGGGGCAGGATAATTCACCCCTCCACTTT. This sequence encodes CASSLGQDNSPLHF.

In its sample, this clonotype was seen many times. This chain connects TRBV6-2 or TRBV6-3 to TRBJ2-1; D unresolved. The CDR3 extends over 12 amino acids. The germline V gene encodes CDR1 MNHEY and CDR2 SVGEGT. Deletions cut 2 bases from V and 8 bases from J, with 7 bases between. CDR3 amino acids: CASSYEGHEQFF. CDR3 DNA: TGTGCCAGCAGTTACGAAGGCCATGAGCAGTTCTTC.

The chain has TRBV9 and TRBJ1-1; D gene unclear. V was pared by 0 bases and J by 1 base, with 10 bases between. The CDR3 has 15 residues. Germline CDR1 is SGDLS and CDR2 is YYNGEE. The CDR3 is CASSVGGSPNTEAFF. DNA of the CDR3: TGTGCCAGCAGCGTAGGCGGCAGCCCGAACACTGAAGCTTTCTTT. Complete variable domain (other parts from reference TRBV9 and TRBJ1-1): DSGVTQTPKHLITATGQRVTLRCSPRSGDLSVYWYQQSLDQGLQFLIQYYNGEERAKGNILERFSAQQFPDLHSELNLSSLELGDSALYFCASSVGGSPNTEAFFGQGTRLTVV.